The present entry profiles one TCR beta chain with its context. Antigen: not known. This entry is derived from a study of cytomegalovirus exposure and HLA in healthy donors. Overall study: In terms of ancestry, the Caucasian-associated cluster contained about four fifths of the roughly 400 genotyped donors. Study-wide points: Analyses of presence and absence presupposed an approximately uniform sequencing depth across donors. Further analysis, carried out later, found HLA-associated TCR beta chains more clonally expanded than equally common other chains. Overall, about 160 TCR beta chains were annotated as cytomegalovirus-associated.

The PCR ran on 60 Vbeta and 13 Jbeta primers. Using immunoSEQ multiplex PCR, the repertoire was profiled, and TCRdb retains in-frame clones only, with some absent. The data contain around 170,000 clones, around 80% of them singletons. Germline V gives CDR1 SGHVS, CDR2 FQNEAQ. CDR3 size: 18 residues. V lost 7 bases and J lost 2; bases outside the gene matches: 18. The sequence was collected from a girl aged 10 to 17 in good health and CMV-seropositive. Input material: PBMCs. The gene calls are TRBV7-8 and TRBJ2-7, with 9 bases identical to TRBD2. Here the CDR3 DNA reads TGTGCCAGCACCGGCGTTAATAGCGGGAGTATTACCGCCTACGAGCAGTACTTC. Protein product: CASTGVNSGSITAYEQYF.